Listed below are T cell receptor beta chains from one sample, sequenced in a study of blood T cell repertoires in COVID-19. Clones were sequenced by immunoSEQ multiplex PCR, and TCRdb holds only the in-frame ones, with some missing. The sample lists roughly 220,000 clones, around 82% occurring once. The sample taken for sequencing was peripheral blood. The receptors stem from a woman younger than 45 who had recovered from COVID-19. CDR3s include the opening cysteine and the closing phenylalanine or tryptophan. A D gene is named only where the DNA matches it firmly. Part of the rows lack a size; the others show once, few, many or a class for expanded clones.

clone_size: .
j_call: TRBJ2-5
d_call: .
v_call: TRBV6-5
cdr3_aa: CASRGQPQETQYF
cdr3_nt: TGTGCCAGCAGAGGACAGCCCCAAGAGACCCAGTACTTC

clone_size: .
j_call: TRBJ2-5
d_call: .
v_call: TRBV4-1
cdr3_aa: CASSHLYEGFQETQYF
cdr3_nt: TGCGCCAGCAGCCATTTATACGAGGGTTTCCAAGAGACCCAGTACTTC

clone_size: .
j_call: TRBJ2-7
d_call: TRBD1
v_call: TRBV27
cdr3_aa: CASSFMDRGSEQYF
cdr3_nt: TGTGCCAGCAGTTTCATGGACAGGGGGTCCGAGCAGTACTTC

clone_size: .
j_call: TRBJ1-4
d_call: .
v_call: TRBV7-9
cdr3_aa: CASSLRQTNEKLFF
cdr3_nt: TGTGCCAGCAGCCTGAGACAGACTAATGAAAAACTGTTTTTT

clone_size: few
j_call: TRBJ2-7
d_call: TRBD1
v_call: TRBV19
cdr3_aa: CASSADRDRVREQYF
cdr3_nt: TGTGCCAGTAGTGCGGACCGGGACAGGGTACGCGAGCAGTACTTC

clone_size: .
j_call: TRBJ1-5
d_call: TRBD1
v_call: TRBV5-1
cdr3_aa: CASSLTTGGNQPQHF
cdr3_nt: TGCGCCAGCAGCCTCACCACAGGGGGGAATCAGCCCCAGCATTTT

clone_size: .
j_call: TRBJ2-7
d_call: TRBD1
v_call: TRBV28
cdr3_aa: CASSGPGTGADEQYF
cdr3_nt: TGTGCCAGCAGTGGCCCCGGGACAGGGGCAGACGAGCAGTACTTC

clone_size: .
j_call: TRBJ1-4
d_call: .
v_call: TRBV5-1
cdr3_aa: CASPYVDTSSIINEKLFF
cdr3_nt: TGCGCCAGTCCCTATGTTGACACAAGCAGTATTATTAATGAAAAACTGTTTTTT

clone_size: .
j_call: TRBJ2-4
d_call: TRBD2
v_call: TRBV28
cdr3_aa: CATSGLAGGGNIQYF
cdr3_nt: TGTGCCACCTCGGGACTAGCGGGAGGAGGGAACATTCAGTACTTC

clone_size: .
j_call: TRBJ2-2
d_call: .
v_call: TRBV9
cdr3_aa: CASSVGSRETYTGELFF
cdr3_nt: TGTGCCAGCAGCGTAGGCAGCAGGGAAACTTACACCGGGGAGCTGTTTTTT

clone_size: .
j_call: TRBJ2-5
d_call: TRBD1
v_call: TRBV6-1
cdr3_aa: CASSDGTGGKQTQYF
cdr3_nt: TGTGCCAGCAGTGATGGGACAGGGGGCAAGCAGACCCAGTACTTC

clone_size: .
j_call: TRBJ1-5
d_call: TRBD1
v_call: TRBV9
cdr3_aa: CASSVGEQGEGEPQHF
cdr3_nt: TGTGCCAGCAGCGTAGGGGAACAGGGGGAAGGGGAGCCCCAGCATTTT

clone_size: .
j_call: TRBJ1-2
d_call: .
v_call: TRBV7-2
cdr3_aa: CASSLSPGGYGYTF
cdr3_nt: TGTGCCAGCAGCTTATCCCCGGGAGGCTATGGCTACACCTTC

clone_size: .
j_call: TRBJ2-3
d_call: .
v_call: TRBV6-5
cdr3_aa: CASRVGTSQADTQYF
cdr3_nt: TGTGCCAGCAGGGTAGGAACTAGTCAGGCAGATACGCAGTATTTT

clone_size: .
j_call: TRBJ2-3
d_call: TRBD2
v_call: TRBV3-1/TRBV3-2
cdr3_aa: CASSTDWTSGSWDTDTQYF
cdr3_nt: TGTGCCAGCAGCACCGATTGGACTAGCGGGAGCTGGGACACAGATACGCAGTATTTT

clone_size: .
j_call: TRBJ2-7
d_call: .
v_call: TRBV5-1
cdr3_aa: CASSPGIRANYEQYF
cdr3_nt: TGCGCCAGCAGCCCAGGGATTCGGGCAAACTACGAGCAGTACTTC

clone_size: few
j_call: TRBJ2-5
d_call: TRBD2
v_call: TRBV12-3/TRBV12-4
cdr3_aa: CASKLAGGPSYF
cdr3_nt: TGTGCCAGCAAACTAGCGGGAGGGCCTTCTTACTTC

clone_size: .
j_call: TRBJ2-3
d_call: TRBD1
v_call: TRBV28
cdr3_aa: CASYLNGDRGPDTQYF
cdr3_nt: TGTGCCAGCTATCTTAATGGGGACAGGGGCCCAGATACGCAGTATTTT

clone_size: .
j_call: TRBJ2-5
d_call: .
v_call: TRBV5-1
cdr3_aa: CASSPEGETQYF
cdr3_nt: TGCGCCAGCAGCCCGGAGGGCGAGACCCAGTACTTC

clone_size: .
j_call: TRBJ2-7
d_call: TRBD1
v_call: TRBV2
cdr3_aa: CATTIRTGDHEQYF
cdr3_nt: TGTGCCACCACGATCAGGACAGGGGACCACGAGCAGTACTTC

clone_size: .
j_call: TRBJ2-7
d_call: .
v_call: TRBV29-1
cdr3_aa: CSVGHGFGNEQYF
cdr3_nt: TGCAGCGTTGGACACGGTTTCGGGAACGAGCAGTACTTC

clone_size: .
j_call: TRBJ1-1
d_call: TRBD1
v_call: TRBV29-1
cdr3_aa: CSVVSTGELGTEAFF
cdr3_nt: TGCAGCGTTGTATCGACAGGGGAGTTGGGCACTGAAGCTTTCTTT

clone_size: once
j_call: TRBJ2-7
d_call: .
v_call: TRBV7-4
cdr3_aa: CASSLEGNYLGDF
cdr3_nt: TGTGCCAGCAGCTTGGAGGGCAACTACCTAGGGGACTTC

clone_size: once
j_call: TRBJ2-1
d_call: TRBD2
v_call: TRBV18
cdr3_aa: CASSPFTGTSGTGKKNEQFF
cdr3_nt: TGTGCCAGCTCACCTTTTACCGGGACTAGCGGGACTGGTAAGAAAAATGAGCAGTTCTTC

clone_size: .
j_call: TRBJ2-5
d_call: .
v_call: TRBV21-1
cdr3_aa: CASSKNLRALLDRAVGETQYF
cdr3_nt: TGTGCCAGCAGCAAAAACCTCCGGGCGTTATTGGACAGGGCTGTGGGGGAGACCCAGTACTTC

clone_size: .
j_call: TRBJ1-1
d_call: TRBD1
v_call: TRBV19
cdr3_aa: CASSIDLTGMNTEAFF
cdr3_nt: TGTGCCAGTAGTATAGACCTGACAGGGATGAACACTGAAGCTTTCTTT

clone_size: .
j_call: TRBJ2-5
d_call: TRBD2
v_call: TRBV2
cdr3_aa: CASSEQLAGVETQYF
cdr3_nt: TGTGCCAGCAGTGAACAACTAGCGGGAGTCGAGACCCAGTACTTC

clone_size: .
j_call: TRBJ1-2
d_call: TRBD1
v_call: TRBV19
cdr3_aa: CASSGHRGGYGYTF
cdr3_nt: TGTGCCAGTAGTGGACACAGGGGCGGCTATGGCTACACCTTC

clone_size: .
j_call: TRBJ2-1
d_call: TRBD2
v_call: TRBV28
cdr3_aa: CASSPLGGRGYNEQFF
cdr3_nt: TGTGCCAGCAGTCCCCTTGGCGGGAGGGGTTACAATGAGCAGTTCTTC